This T cell receptor (beta chain) derives from a study of response to subunit inactivated influenza vaccine. Findings and caveats of the study: Each seasonal influenza vaccination, the authors suggested, recruits few new T cells.

A few counts support this clonotype. Its antigen is still unknown. This CDR3 comprises 15 residues. CDR1 is MGHRA, CDR2 YSYEKL, per germline. V shed 6 bases and J 5 bases; nucleotides not matched to a gene: 8. TCRdb reprocessed the RT-PCR reads with MiXCR, giving one entry per CDR3 protein. Counted here are over 400,000 distinct CDR3 sequences, roughly 9.8% occurring once; the ten biggest clones make up about 12%. The sample in question was PBMCs from blood, obtained roughly 46 days after vaccination. The chain uses TRBV4-1 and TRBJ2-7, with 12 bases fitting TRBD2. This clonotype was obtained from a middle-aged man who received an inactivated influenza vaccine. CDR3 loop: CASRNLAGGPDEQYF. CDR3 DNA sequence: TGCGCCAGCAGAAACCTAGCGGGGGGGCCTGACGAGCAGTACTTC.